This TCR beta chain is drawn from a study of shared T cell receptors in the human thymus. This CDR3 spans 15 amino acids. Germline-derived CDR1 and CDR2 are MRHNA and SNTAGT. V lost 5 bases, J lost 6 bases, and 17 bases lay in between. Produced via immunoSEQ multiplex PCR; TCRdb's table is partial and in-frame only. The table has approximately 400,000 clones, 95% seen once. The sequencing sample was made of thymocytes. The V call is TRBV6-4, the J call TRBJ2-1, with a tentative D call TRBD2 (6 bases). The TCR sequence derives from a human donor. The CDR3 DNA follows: TGTGCCAGCAGTAAAACCTTGGGGACTGCCAATGAGCAGTTCTTC. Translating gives CASSKTLGTANEQFF.